This T cell receptor (beta chain) was captured by sequencing in a study of blood T cell repertoires in COVID-19. Repertoires were generated with immunoSEQ multiplex PCR, while TCRdb's copy carries only in-frame clones and drops some. The data contain 25,000 to 35,000 clones, approximately 80% of them seen just once; the ten biggest clones take up approximately 42%. This TCR was recovered from a woman at least 80 years old with acute or convalescent COVID-19. The sequenced sample was peripheral blood.

The CDR3 coding sequence is TGTGCCAGCCCCCGAGGACAAATGCCGCAGTACTTC. This gives the protein CASPRGQMPQYF. This chain uses TRBV21-1 with TRBJ2-7; TRBD1 reflects the table's D call only, with no check against the DNA. TRBV21-1 has pseudogene status. The CDR3 loop spans 12 amino acids.